The source of this T cell receptor beta chain is a study of T cells in localized non-small cell lung cancer. Study observations and caveats: Adjacent lung held a median roughly 54 of the top 100 tumor clones. The tumor had only one region sequenced, so heterogeneity remains possible.

This table comes from immunoSEQ multiplex PCR, and its TCRdb copy is limited to in-frame clones, with some not included. The sample gives approximately 28,000 clones, roughly nine tenths of which show up once; over 11% is in the top ten. A remark on this clone: Its antigen is unknown.

J lost 8 bases, V lost 4 bases, and 17 bases had no gene match. Looked up from germline, CDR1 is SGHDT and CDR2 is YYEEEE. The CDR3 covers 16 residues. This TCR was recovered from a female donor older than 55 with stage II squamous cell lung carcinoma. Sequenced here: peripheral blood, sampled before any cancer treatment. V usage is TRBV5-6 and J usage is TRBJ1-2; TRBD1 matches 7 bases. The CDR3 bases are TGTGCCAGCAGCAAGGAGACAGGGTTAGGTTCCGGGGGCTACACCTTC. Its translation: CASSKETGLGSGGYTF.